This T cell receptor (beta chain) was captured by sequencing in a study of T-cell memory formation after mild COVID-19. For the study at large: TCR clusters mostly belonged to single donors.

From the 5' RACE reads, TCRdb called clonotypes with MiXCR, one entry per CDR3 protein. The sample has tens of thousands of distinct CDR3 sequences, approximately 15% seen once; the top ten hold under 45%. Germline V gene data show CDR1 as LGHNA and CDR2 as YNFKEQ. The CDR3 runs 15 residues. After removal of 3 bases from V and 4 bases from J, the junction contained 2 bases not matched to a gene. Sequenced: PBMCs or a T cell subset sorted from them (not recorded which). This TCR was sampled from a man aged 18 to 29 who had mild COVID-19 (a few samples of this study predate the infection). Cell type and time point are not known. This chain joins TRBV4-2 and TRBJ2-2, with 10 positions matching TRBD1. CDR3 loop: CASSQGTGVTGELFF. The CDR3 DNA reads TGTGCCAGCAGCCAGGGGACAGGGGTCACCGGGGAGCTGTTTTTT.